The clone carrying this TCR beta chain was seen at least ten times. J was trimmed by 4 bases and V by 4 bases; bases with no gene match: 3. This CDR3 is built from 13 residues. Germline V gene lookup returns CDR1 SGHDT and CDR2 YYEEEE. The data were taken from a study of T cells after yellow fever vaccination. As for the study in general: Each low-cell-number fraction was prepared by means of SMART-Seq v4 Ultra Low Input.

The study, taken as a whole, reports: There was a small share of clonotypes that showed up in both the CD4 and CD8 compartments.

TCRdb re-called the 5' RACE reads with MiXCR, one entry per CDR3 protein. This sample has tens of thousands of distinct CDR3 sequences; 4% to 5% occur once, and the top ten carry 38%. The sequencing here drew on PBMCs, either bulk or a sorted T-cell subset (CD4+, CD8+, memory, or dextramer-sorted; not recorded which), taken on the day of the yellow fever booster vaccination. The chain is built from TRBV5-6 and TRBJ2-7, with 9 nucleotides matching TRBD1. The origin of this receptor is a man in his late teens or twenties who received the YFV17D yellow fever vaccine. The CDR3: CASSGGQGYEQYF. CDR3 coding DNA: TGTGCCAGCAGCGGGGGACAGGGATACGAGCAGTACTTC. Full variable domain (rest looked up from reference TRBV5-6 and TRBJ2-7): DAGVTQSPTHLIKTRGQQVTLRCSPKSGHDTVSWYQQALGQGPQFIFQYYEEEERQRGNFPDRFSGHQFPNYSSELNVNALLLGDSALYLCASSGGQGYEQYFGPGTRLTVT.